This T cell receptor (beta chain) was found in a study of shared clonotypes between healthy human individuals. At the level of the study: With ages of 18 to 49, the donors were a couple of women and a few men.

The CDR3 contains 15 residues. Trimming took off 0 bases at V and 4 bases at J, with 12 bases between the two ends. Germline-derived CDR1 and CDR2 are SGHRS and YFSETQ. Per sorted-subset replicate PCR, input was 200 to 250 ng DNA, representing about 30,000 T cell genomes. Repertoires were generated with immunoSEQ multiplex PCR, while TCRdb's copy carries only in-frame clones and drops some. Of over 850,000 clones listed, 75% to 85% are singletons. On this clone: The target antigen is unknown. The identical CDR3 is also encoded by other nucleotide sequences in the sample.

Points from the study as a whole: An effect of sequencing depth on clonotype sharing among donors was expected. Larger estimated richness was generally seen in naive subsets than in memory subsets.

This TCR derives from a man aged 18 to 29 in good health. Some clones in this sample may be carry-over from other donors' samples. The sample was memory CD4+ T cells from PBMCs. Subset described: CD45RA-negative fraction. The V call is TRBV5-1, the J call TRBJ2-3; a possible D gene is TRBD2 (5 bases). The CDR3 region has the DNA TGCGCCAGCAGCTTGGCCCTTGCGGGTGCAGATACGCAGTATTTT. This codes for CASSLALAGADTQYF.